This T cell receptor beta chain was recorded in a study of STAT5B mutations in CD4+ large granular lymphocyte leukemia. Study overall: Among healthy controls, a particular HLA allele went with more CDR3 'QG' motifs. Study findings and constraints: No patients shared main leukemic clonotypes, though approximately 26% appeared at low frequency elsewhere. 8/27 top patient clones versus 2/35 control clones were TRBV06-family.

Sequencing used immunoSEQ multiplex PCR; TCRdb keeps in-frame clones, though not all of them. The profile covers around 28,000 clones, with just under 75% appearing a single time and about 0.95% taken by the ten largest. The germline V gene has CDR1 LGHNA and CDR2 YSLEER. The V gene lost 2 bases and the J gene lost 2 bases, with 17 bases spanning the gap. The CDR3 runs 17 residues. The count of this clone is one. Antigen unknown. The chain recombines TRBV4-3 with TRBJ2-3, with a weak D call TRBD2 (8 bases). The clonotype originates from a human donor in good health. Sequencing was carried out using CD4+ T cells from blood buffy coats. CDR3 DNA: TGCGCCAGCAGCCAACAGGGGGTAGCGGGATACACAGATACGCAGTATTTT. Its translation: CASSQQGVAGYTDTQYF.